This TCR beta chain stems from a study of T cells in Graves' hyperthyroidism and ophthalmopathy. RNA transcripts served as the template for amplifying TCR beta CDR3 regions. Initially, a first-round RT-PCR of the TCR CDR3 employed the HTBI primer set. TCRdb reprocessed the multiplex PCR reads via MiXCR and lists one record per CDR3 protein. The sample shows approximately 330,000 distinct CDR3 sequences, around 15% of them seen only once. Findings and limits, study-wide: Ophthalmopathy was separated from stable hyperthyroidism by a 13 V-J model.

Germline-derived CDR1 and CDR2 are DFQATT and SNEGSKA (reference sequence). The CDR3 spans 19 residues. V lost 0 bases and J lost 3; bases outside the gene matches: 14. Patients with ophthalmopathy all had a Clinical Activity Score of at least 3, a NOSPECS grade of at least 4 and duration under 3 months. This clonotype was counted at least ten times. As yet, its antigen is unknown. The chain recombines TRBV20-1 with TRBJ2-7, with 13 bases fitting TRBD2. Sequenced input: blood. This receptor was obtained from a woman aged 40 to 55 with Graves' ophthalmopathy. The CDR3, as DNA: TGCAGTGCTAGAGATCATCGAGCCCTTTGGACTAGCGGGAGCTACGAGCAGTACTTC. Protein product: CSARDHRALWTSGSYEQYF.